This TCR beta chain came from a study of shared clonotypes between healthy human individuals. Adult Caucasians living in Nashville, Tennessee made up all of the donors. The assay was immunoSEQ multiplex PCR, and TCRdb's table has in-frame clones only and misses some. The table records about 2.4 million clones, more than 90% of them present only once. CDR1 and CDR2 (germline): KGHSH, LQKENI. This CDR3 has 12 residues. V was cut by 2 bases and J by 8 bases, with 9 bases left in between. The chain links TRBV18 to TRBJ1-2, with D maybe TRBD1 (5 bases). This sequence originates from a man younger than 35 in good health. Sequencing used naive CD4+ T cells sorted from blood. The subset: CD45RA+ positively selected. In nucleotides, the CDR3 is TGTGCCAGCTCACCAAGGACATCGGGCTACACCTTC. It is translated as CASSPRTSGYTF.